The next 31 T cell receptor beta chains were all read from a single sample in a study of blood T cell repertoires in COVID-19. Assay: immunoSEQ multiplex PCR; the TCRdb copy retains only in-frame clones and omits some. The table includes about 200,000 clones, roughly 81% detected once. Sequencing used peripheral blood. Receptor source: a woman between 65 and 79 years old with active or convalescent COVID-19.

The rearrangement joins TRBV3-1 (or the pseudogene TRBV3-2) to TRBJ1-5; D is unclear. From germline, CDR1 is LGHDT and CDR2 YNNKEL (reference sequence). This CDR3 has 14 residues. With 1 base removed from V and 5 bases from J, the gap between germline ends came to 9 bases. The CDR3 DNA reads as TGTGCCAGCAGCCAAGGAGTTCTGCATCAGCCCCAGCATTTT. It yields the protein CASSQGVLHQPQHF.

This clone was counted a single time. The V call is TRBV6-1, the J call TRBJ1-2; D might be TRBD1 (5 bases). Germline CDR1 and CDR2: MNHNS and SASEGT. V shed 1 base and J shed 5 bases, with 14 bases lying between them. The CDR3 is made up of 15 amino acids. The CDR3 region has the DNA TGTGCCAGCAGTGAAGTGGTGGACAATGAGTATGGCTACACCTTC. This encodes CASSEVVDNEYGYTF.

The CDR3 bases are TGCGCCAGCAGCTTCGGTGCTCTTGGACAGATTAATGAAAAACTGTTTTTT. It yields the protein CASSFGALGQINEKLFF. The gene calls are TRBV5-1 and TRBJ1-4; the D gene is possibly TRBD1 (6 bases). Germline V gene data show CDR1 as SGHRS and CDR2 as YFSETQ. The germline V and J ends were trimmed by 2 bases and 4 bases, with 18 bases remaining between them. The CDR3 has 17 amino acids.

The chain joins TRBV6-5 to TRBJ2-7; 7 bases are shared with TRBD2. Germline trimming cut 7 bases from V and 0 bases from J; bases unmatched to any gene: 6. This CDR3 region has 14 residues. Germline V gene sequence: CDR1 MNHEY, CDR2 SVGAGI. The CDR3 loop is CASIRTRGSYEQYF. For the CDR3, the DNA is TGTGCCAGCATCCGGACTAGGGGCTCCTACGAGCAGTACTTC.

The J gene is TRBJ2-5, the V gene TRBV19, with TRBD1 identical over 7 bases. Losses at the gene ends were 3 bases for V and 4 bases for J; bases not matched to a gene: 5. Germline CDR1 is LNHDA and CDR2 is SQIVND (reference sequence). The CDR3 totals 14 residues. The CDR3 spells CASSIPTGRETQYF. As DNA, the CDR3 is TGTGCCAGTAGTATCCCGACAGGGCGAGAGACCCAGTACTTC.

This CDR3 reads CASSPNPLTGGTEAFF. CDR3 DNA sequence: TGTGCCAGCAGCCCCAACCCCCTAACAGGGGGCACTGAAGCTTTCTTT. This rearrangement joins TRBV11-2 to TRBJ1-1; TRBD1 matches 8 bases. This CDR3 is 16 amino acids long. Germline-derived CDR1 and CDR2 are SGHAT and FQNNGV. The V segment lost 5 bases and the J segment 4 bases; nucleotides outside the gene matches: 12.

V gene TRBV5-4 combines with J gene TRBJ2-2; 9 bases are shared with TRBD1. Losses at the gene ends were 4 bases for V and 2 bases for J; bases not matched to a gene: 6. CDR1 SGHNT and CDR2 YYREEE come from the germline V gene (reference sequence). The CDR3 is 16 residues long. The CDR3 DNA reads TGTGCCAGCAGCGTTGGGACAGGGTCTAACACCGGGGAGCTGTTTTTT. It yields the protein CASSVGTGSNTGELFF.

This clone was detected a few times. The rearrangement joins TRBV21-1 to TRBJ1-6; the table calls TRBD1, which could not be checked here. TRBV21-1 is assigned pseudogene status. The CDR3 is made up of 17 amino acids. The CDR3 DNA reads TGTGCCAGCAGCAATCGGGACAGAAGAGCTGCTAATTCACCCCTCCACTTT. Translating gives CASSNRDRRAANSPLHF.

The chain uses TRBV5-1 and TRBJ1-6, with 7 bases matching TRBD1. The CDR3 consists of 14 residues. With 2 bases clipped from V and 6 bases from J, the junction kept 2 bases outside the gene matches. CDR1 is SGHRS and CDR2 is YFSETQ in the germline V gene. The DNA for the CDR3 is TGCGCCAGCAGCTTTGACAGGGCTAATTCACCCCTCCACTTT. Its protein product is CASSFDRANSPLHF.

The chain uses TRBV19 and TRBJ1-5; 8 positions agree with TRBD1. From germline, CDR1 is LNHDA and CDR2 SQIVND (reference sequence). The length of the CDR3 is 15 residues. V shed 3 bases and J 3 bases; nucleotides not matched to a gene: 4. The DNA for the CDR3 is TGTGCCAGTAGTATGGGGGGACAGGTCAATCAGCCCCAGCATTTT. This gives the protein CASSMGGQVNQPQHF.

The rearrangement joins TRBV28 to TRBJ2-7; tentative D call: TRBD2 (6 bases). The germline V gene has CDR1 MDHEN and CDR2 SYDVKM. The CDR3 is made up of 14 amino acids. Between the trimmed V and J ends, which lost 5 bases and 1 base, there was a span of 12 bases. CDR3 DNA sequence: TGTGCCAGCAGTCCGGGGGAGGTTTCCTACGAGCAGTACTTC. It encodes CASSPGEVSYEQYF.

The V and J genes are TRBV29-1 and TRBJ1-2; D uncertain. The CDR3 runs 13 residues. V was pared by 7 bases and J by 3 bases, with 15 bases between. The germline CDR1 and CDR2 sequences are SQVTM and ANQGSEA. The CDR3 nucleotides are TGCAGCGCCTCCGGCGGGTCGGACTATGGCTACACCTTC. This encodes CSASGGSDYGYTF.

This clone came up once. The J gene is TRBJ1-4, the V gene TRBV30, with TRBD1 matching 8 bases. The length of the CDR3 is 12 residues. Germline V gives CDR1 GTSNPN, CDR2 SVGIG (reference sequence). Trimming removed 6 bases from V and 8 bases from J; junction bases left unmatched: 5. Written as DNA, the CDR3 is TGTGCCTGCGGACAGGGTGGGGAAAAACTGTTTTTT. Translation gives CACGQGGEKLFF.

About this clone itself: This CDR3 is also generated by other DNA sequences in the sample. The chain links TRBV6-5 to TRBJ2-5; 11 positions agree with TRBD1. V dropped 5 bases and J dropped 5; count of bases not matched to a gene: 1. The germline gives CDR1 MNHEY, CDR2 SVGAGI. The CDR3 spans 13 residues. The CDR3 coding sequence is TGTGCCAGCAGTCGGGACAGGGGGGAGACCCAGTACTTC. It is translated as CASSRDRGETQYF.

This chain connects TRBV5-4 to TRBJ2-1; D may be TRBD2 (6 bases). The V end lost 4 bases, the J end lost 8 bases, and 19 bases lay between the germline ends. The CDR3 runs to 15 residues. Germline assignment: CDR1 SGHNT and CDR2 YYREEE (reference sequence). The CDR3 spells CASSPRLESRDEQFF. The CDR3 DNA reads TGTGCCAGCAGCCCGAGACTAGAAAGTCGGGATGAGCAGTTCTTC.

The chain recombines TRBV5-1 with TRBJ2-5, with TRBD2 matching 14 bases. J was trimmed by 5 bases and V by 3 bases; bases with no gene match: 18. Germline CDR1 SGHRS, CDR2 YFSETQ. CDR3 size: 20 residues. The CDR3 DNA reads as TGCGCCAGCAGCTATGGCCGACTAGCGGGAGGGCCGTTTCTCTTGGAGACCCAGTACTTC. Translated, it gives CASSYGRLAGGPFLLETQYF.

The chain recombines TRBV27 with TRBJ2-3; D unclear. Looked up from germline, CDR1 is MNHEY and CDR2 is SMNVEV (reference sequence). The CDR3 spans 14 residues. The V gene lost 8 bases and the J gene lost 2 bases, with 14 bases spanning the gap. This chain's CDR3 is CASSKTPPTDTQYF. CDR3 nucleotide sequence: TGTGCCAGCTCCAAGACTCCCCCCACAGATACGCAGTATTTT.

This chain uses TRBV3-1 (or the pseudogene TRBV3-2) with TRBJ2-3; 14 bases are a match to TRBD2. The CDR3 covers 19 residues. The junction had 5 bases not matched to a gene; V was cut back by 0 bases and J by 0 bases. Germline assignment: CDR1 LGHDT and CDR2 YNNKEL (reference sequence). CDR3 residues: CASSQDEGLAGGSTDTQYF. As DNA, the CDR3 is TGTGCCAGCAGCCAAGATGAAGGACTAGCGGGAGGTAGCACAGATACGCAGTATTTT.

The sample holds a few counts of this clone. The rearrangement links TRBV16 to TRBJ2-7; a possible D gene is TRBD2 (5 bases). V lost 8 bases and J lost 1, with 15 bases in between. The CDR3 has 14 amino acids. The germline gives CDR1 KGHSY, CDR2 FQNENV. CDR3 region: CASLEGRRSYEQYF. The CDR3 nucleotides are TGTGCCAGCCTCGAGGGTAGACGATCCTACGAGCAGTACTTC.

The J gene is TRBJ2-1, the V gene TRBV5-4; 9 bases are shared with TRBD2. Germline assignment: CDR1 SGHNT and CDR2 YYREEE (reference sequence). The V segment lost 4 bases and the J segment 8 bases; nucleotides outside the gene matches: 7. The CDR3 loop spans 14 amino acids. The CDR3 nucleotides are TGTGCCAGCAGCGCCGGGACTAGCATCCATGAGCAGTTCTTC. It specifies CASSAGTSIHEQFF.

The chain is built from TRBV6-1 and TRBJ2-2; 9 bases match TRBD2. The CDR3 has 17 amino acids. The germline gives CDR1 MNHNS, CDR2 SASEGT. V shed 0 bases and J 1 base; nucleotides not matched to a gene: 3. The CDR3 spells CASSEAAGGRNTGELFF. Written as DNA, the CDR3 is TGTGCCAGCAGTGAAGCAGCGGGAGGTAGGAACACCGGGGAGCTGTTTTTT.

This sequence joins TRBV27 and TRBJ2-7, with 9 bases identical to TRBD1. This CDR3 contains 13 residues. J gave up 9 bases and V 4 bases, and 7 bases lay outside the gene matches. Germline assignment: CDR1 MNHEY and CDR2 SMNVEV (reference sequence). The DNA of the CDR3 is TGTGCCAGCAGTTCCTCGGACAGGGGCGGGCAGTACTTC. Its translation: CASSSSDRGGQYF.

This clone was recorded once. This chain joins TRBV27 and TRBJ2-3; 11 bases align to TRBD2. The CDR3 extends over 17 amino acids. CDR1 MNHEY and CDR2 SMNVEV come from the germline V gene (reference sequence). With 5 bases clipped from V and 4 bases from J, the junction kept 11 bases outside the gene matches. As DNA, the CDR3 is TGTGCCAGCAGTCCCAATTTAGCGGGAGGGCCCGCAGATACGCAGTATTTT. Protein: CASSPNLAGGPADTQYF.

The chain recombines TRBV15 with TRBJ1-1; D possibly corresponds to TRBD1 (5 bases). The germline V gene has CDR1 LNHNV and CDR2 YYDKDF (reference sequence). This CDR3 region has 14 residues. The V gene lost 1 base and the J gene lost 4 bases, with 10 bases spanning the gap. In DNA, the CDR3 is TGTGCCACCAGCAGAGGAGGGACTGGCACTGAAGCTTTCTTT. Amino acids: CATSRGGTGTEAFF.

This chain links TRBV7-8 with TRBJ2-2; D might be TRBD2 (6 bases). Germline CDR1 reads SGHVS; CDR2 reads FQNEAQ. The V end lost 1 base, the J end lost 1 base, and 16 bases lay between the germline ends. This CDR3 comprises 18 residues. CDR3 sequence reads: CASSLVRRAGRNTGELFF. CDR3 DNA sequence: TGTGCCAGCAGCTTAGTGAGGAGAGCGGGTAGGAACACCGGGGAGCTGTTTTTT. The full variable domain, rest sourced from reference TRBV7-8 and TRBJ2-2, is GAGVSQSPRYKVAKRGQDVALRCDPISGHVSLFWYQQALGQGPEFLTYFQNEAQLDKSGLPSDRFFAERPEGSVSTLKIQRTQQEDSAVYLCASSLVRRAGRNTGELFFGEGSRLTVL.

The genes are TRBV3-1 (or the pseudogene TRBV3-2) and TRBJ2-1; D might be TRBD2 (5 bases). V gave up 8 bases and J gave up 0 bases, with 14 bases separating them. This CDR3 has 15 residues. The germline V gene has CDR1 LGHDT and CDR2 YNNKEL (reference sequence). The CDR3 sequence: CASGAEVGSYNEQFF. CDR3 bases: TGTGCCAGCGGAGCGGAAGTCGGCTCCTACAATGAGCAGTTCTTC.

The chain couples TRBV2 to TRBJ2-7, with a tentative D call TRBD1 (6 bases). CDR3 length: 12 amino acids. CDR1 is SNHLY, CDR2 FYNNEI, per germline. V was trimmed by 5 bases and J by 6 bases, leaving 11 bases between them. The CDR3 here is CASSKDRIEQYF. The CDR3 region has the DNA TGTGCCAGCAGTAAAGACAGGATCGAGCAGTACTTC.

The V call is TRBV3-1 (or the pseudogene TRBV3-2), the J call TRBJ2-7; no clear D gene. The CDR3 consists of 13 residues. Trimming shortened V by 4 bases and J by 2 bases, and 9 bases separated the two germline ends. The V gene's germline CDR1 is LGHDT and CDR2 YNNKEL (reference sequence). CDR3 loop: CASSRSGTYEQYF. The DNA of the CDR3 is TGTGCCAGCAGCCGATCAGGCACCTACGAGCAGTACTTC.

This chain connects TRBV2 to TRBJ1-5; TRBD1 aligns across 7 bases. The CDR3 is 18 residues long. From germline, CDR1 is SNHLY and CDR2 FYNNEI. After removal of 0 bases from V and 7 bases from J, the junction contained 15 bases not matched to a gene. The CDR3 loop is CASSEARGVAAGQQPQHF. CDR3 coding DNA: TGTGCCAGCAGTGAAGCCAGGGGGGTAGCGGCCGGGCAACAGCCCCAGCATTTT.

The V call is TRBV29-1, the J call TRBJ2-5; no clear D. Trimming pared 3 bases from V and 5 bases from J, leaving 10 bases between. This CDR3 is built from 12 residues. CDR1 is SQVTM and CDR2 is ANQGSEA in the germline V gene. The CDR3 DNA is TGCAGCGTTGAGCGGAATATGGAGACCCAGTACTTC. It specifies CSVERNMETQYF.

The V gene is TRBV7-2, the J gene TRBJ2-7, with a weak D call TRBD2 (6 bases). V gave up 7 bases and J gave up 1 base, with 14 bases separating them. The length of the CDR3 is 14 residues. Germline V CDR1 and CDR2: SGHTA, FQGNSA. The CDR3 here is CASTPEDYSYEQYF. Here the CDR3 DNA reads TGTGCCAGCACCCCGGAGGACTATTCCTACGAGCAGTACTTC.